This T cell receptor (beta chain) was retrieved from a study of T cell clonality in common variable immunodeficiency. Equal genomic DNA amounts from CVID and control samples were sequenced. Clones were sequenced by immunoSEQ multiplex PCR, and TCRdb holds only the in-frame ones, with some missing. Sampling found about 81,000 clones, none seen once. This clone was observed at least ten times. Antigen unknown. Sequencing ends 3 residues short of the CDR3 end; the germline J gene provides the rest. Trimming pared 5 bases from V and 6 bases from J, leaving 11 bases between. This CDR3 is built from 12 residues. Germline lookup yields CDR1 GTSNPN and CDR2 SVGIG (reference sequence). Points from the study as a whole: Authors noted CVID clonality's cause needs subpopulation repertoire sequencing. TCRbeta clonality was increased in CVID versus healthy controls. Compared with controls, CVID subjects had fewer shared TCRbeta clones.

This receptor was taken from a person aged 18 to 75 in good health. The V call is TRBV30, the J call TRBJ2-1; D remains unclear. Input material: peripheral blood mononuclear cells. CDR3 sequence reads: CAWVSFGNEQFF. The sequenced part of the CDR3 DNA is TGTGCCTGGGTTAGCTTCGGCAATGAG. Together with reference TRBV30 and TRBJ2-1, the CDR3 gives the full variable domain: SQTIHQWPATLVQPVGSPLSLECTVEGTSNPNLYWYRQAAGRGLQLLFYSVGIGQISSEVPQNLSASRPQDRQFILSSKKLLLSDSGFYLCAWVSFGNEQFFGPGTRLTVL.